The 12 T cell receptor beta chains below come from one sample, sequenced in a study of shared clonotypes between healthy human individuals. Clones were read by immunoSEQ multiplex PCR, and TCRdb kept only the in-frame ones, dropping some. Altogether 2 million to 2.5 million clones are present, 92% being singletons, with the ten largest covering 0.3% to 0.4%. Sequencing was done on a sample of naive CD4+ T cells from PBMCs. Noted subset: CD45RA+ positively selected. These receptors came from a man aged 18 to 30 in good health. Some clones in this sample may be carry-over from other donors' samples.

This clone was observed a single time. The chain recombines TRBV28 with TRBJ2-3; weak D call: TRBD1 (6 bases). There are 15 residues in the CDR3. The germline V and J ends were trimmed by 4 bases and 1 base, with 12 bases remaining between them. The germline V gene has CDR1 MDHEN and CDR2 SYDVKM. This chain's CDR3 is CASSYGQSRTDTQYF. The CDR3, as DNA: TGTGCCAGCAGTTACGGACAGTCCCGCACAGATACGCAGTATTTT.

The V call is TRBV5-1, the J call TRBJ2-1, with no clear D. Germline V gene data show CDR1 as SGHRS and CDR2 as YFSETQ. The CDR3 is made up of 13 amino acids. With 1 base removed from V and 3 bases from J, the gap between germline ends came to 5 bases. The CDR3 sequence: CASSLWVYNEQFF. CDR3 sequence (DNA): TGCGCCAGCAGCTTGTGGGTCTACAATGAGCAGTTCTTC. Supplemented by reference TRBV5-1 and TRBJ2-1, the full variable domain reads KAGVTQTPRYLIKTRGQQVTLSCSPISGHRSVSWYQQTPGQGLQFLFEYFSETQRNKGNFPGRFSGRQFSNSRSEMNVSTLELGDSALYLCASSLWVYNEQFFGPGTRLTVL.

The chain has TRBV29-1 and TRBJ2-3, with D possibly being TRBD1 (6 bases). This CDR3 is 13 amino acids long. The ends were cut back, 7 bases at V and 3 bases at J, with 14 bases in the middle. Germline CDR1 reads SQVTM; CDR2 reads ANQGSEA. Written as DNA, the CDR3 is TGCAGCGGAACAGGGATAATGACAGATACGCAGTATTTT. It yields the protein CSGTGIMTDTQYF.

The V call is TRBV5-1, the J call TRBJ1-3; 9 nucleotides line up with TRBD1. Germline assignment: CDR1 SGHRS and CDR2 YFSETQ. CDR3 length: 14 residues. V lost 1 base and J lost 7; bases outside the gene matches: 3. The CDR3 region is CASSLTGGRNTIYF. DNA for the CDR3: TGCGCCAGCAGCTTGACAGGGGGCCGCAACACCATATATTTT.

The chain is built from TRBV29-1 and TRBJ1-1; D possibly corresponds to TRBD1 (5 bases). V gave up 7 bases and J gave up 5 bases, with 14 bases separating them. CDR3 length: 12 residues. Germline CDR1 and CDR2: SQVTM and ANQGSEA. CDR3 sequence: CSGLGRGTEAFF. The CDR3 coding sequence is TGCAGCGGACTCGGGCGGGGGACTGAAGCTTTCTTT.

CDR3 protein: CASGLGQARRIYGYTF. In nucleotides, the CDR3 is TGTGCTAGTGGTTTGGGACAAGCGAGGCGGATCTATGGCTACACCTTC. This rearrangement joins TRBV12-5 to TRBJ1-2; D is unclear. Germline CDR1 reads LGHNT; CDR2 reads FRNRAP. This CDR3 is 16 amino acids long. Trimming took off 1 base at V and 4 bases at J, with 16 bases between the two ends.

The CDR3 here is CSVAPGPQNTEAFF. The CDR3 DNA sequence: TGCAGCGTTGCCCCGGGACCGCAGAACACTGAAGCTTTCTTT. This chain connects TRBV29-1 to TRBJ1-1; D is possibly TRBD1 (5 bases). The CDR3 totals 14 residues. Germline V gene sequence: CDR1 SQVTM, CDR2 ANQGSEA. The V end lost 4 bases, the J end lost 1 base, and 13 bases lay between the germline ends. Full variable domain (rest looked up from reference TRBV29-1 and TRBJ1-1): SAVISQKPSRDICQRGTSLTIQCQVDSQVTMMFWYRQQPGQSLTLIATANQGSEATYESGFVIDKFPISRPNLTFSTLTVSNMSPEDSSIYLCSVAPGPQNTEAFFGQGTRLTVV.

The rearrangement links TRBV14 to TRBJ2-7; 7 bases match TRBD2. CDR3 length: 15 amino acids. V lost 4 bases and J lost 5; bases outside the gene matches: 11. The germline CDR1 and CDR2 sequences are SGHDN and FVKESK. The CDR3 DNA sequence: TGTGCCAGCAGCCCCATAGGGAGGGGAAGGGACGAGCAGTACTTC. Protein product: CASSPIGRGRDEQYF.

This clone was found once. The J gene is TRBJ2-7, the V gene TRBV2; no definite D call. V lost 10 bases, J lost 6 bases, and 25 bases lay in between. Germline loops: CDR1 SNHLY, CDR2 FYNNEI. The CDR3 is 15 residues long. The CDR3 DNA follows: TGTGCCAACTCCGAATCCCCAGTCCGCCCGGGCGAGCAGTACTTC. Translating gives CANSESPVRPGEQYF.

The chain links TRBV9 to TRBJ2-7; D perhaps matches TRBD1 (6 bases). V lost 0 bases and J lost 3, with 7 bases in between. The CDR3 loop spans 13 amino acids. Germline V lookup: CDR1 SGDLS, CDR2 YYNGEE. CDR3 residues: CASSVVDSYEQYF. CDR3 coding DNA: TGTGCCAGCAGCGTAGTGGACAGCTACGAGCAGTACTTC. The whole variable domain, remainder taken from reference TRBV9 and TRBJ2-7, is DSGVTQTPKHLITATGQRVTLRCSPRSGDLSVYWYQQSLDQGLQFLIQYYNGEERAKGNILERFSAQQFPDLHSELNLSSLELGDSALYFCASSVVDSYEQYFGPGTRLTVT.

This chain links TRBV6-6 with TRBJ2-7; 8 nucleotides align to TRBD2. This CDR3 contains 14 residues. In germline, CDR1 is MNHNY, CDR2 SVGAGI (reference sequence). Trimming cost V 6 bases and J 5 bases; bases outside gene matches: 9. The CDR3 DNA follows: TGTGCCAGCAGACCCGGGGGGGCCCGGAACGAGCAGTACTTC. The encoded protein is CASRPGGARNEQYF.

The chain joins TRBV28 to TRBJ1-2, with 10 bases that match TRBD1. V was pared by 3 bases and J by 8 bases, with 3 bases of the junction left unmatched. CDR3 length equals 13 residues. Germline V gene sequence: CDR1 MDHEN, CDR2 SYDVKM. Here the CDR3 DNA reads TGTGCCAGCAGTTTGACAGGGGGCATCGGCTACACCTTC. This encodes CASSLTGGIGYTF.